The entry below describes one T cell receptor beta chain. This entry belongs to a study of CD8 T cells in Susac syndrome. Reverse transcription of about 0.5 to 1 ug RNA was carried out with random hexamers. TCRdb called the immunoSEQ multiplex PCR reads again in MiXCR, with one record for every CDR3 protein. Of 150,000 to 190,000 distinct CDR3 sequences in the sample, about 95% were seen once. Sequencing targeted TCR beta in T cells from blood (CD8+ and CD4+). Germline V gives CDR1 LGHDT, CDR2 YNNKEL (reference sequence). V lost 3 bases to trimming and J lost 0 bases, with 12 bases between them. The length of the CDR3 is 16 residues.

The rearrangement links TRBV3-1 to TRBJ2-4; D gene unclear. Sequencing was performed on CD4+ T cells from PBMCs. This receptor was identified in a human donor with Susac syndrome. The CDR3 sequence: CASSHGSVLAKNIQYF. The CDR3 region has the DNA TGTGCCAGCAGCCACGGATCCGTTCTAGCCAAAAACATTCAGTACTTC.